The 24 T cell receptor beta chains in this list originate from one sample, sequenced in a study of blood T cell repertoires in COVID-19. The data were produced by immunoSEQ multiplex PCR, yet TCRdb's version contains in-frame clones alone and is incomplete. The repertoire consists of some 190,000 clones, with 76% occurring once and the leading ten covering around 17%. The sample consisted of PBMCs or T cells enriched from blood (not recorded which). The receptors stem from a woman aged 45-65 years with acute COVID-19.

The rearrangement joins TRBV19 to TRBJ1-3, with TRBD1 matching 8 bases. Trimming removed 5 bases from V and 6 bases from J; junction bases left unmatched: 6. The CDR3 has 14 amino acids. Per the germline V gene, CDR1 is LNHDA and CDR2 is SQIVND (reference sequence). CDR3 amino acids: CASSSRQGPNTIYF. The DNA of the CDR3 is TGTGCCAGTAGTTCCCGACAGGGGCCAAACACCATATATTTT.

J is TRBJ1-5 and V is TRBV2; no definite D call. Trimming took 4 bases from V and 3 from J, leaving 10 bases between them. The CDR3 sequence is 14 residues long. CDR1 is SNHLY and CDR2 is FYNNEI in the germline V gene. CDR3 sequence reads: CASSGQANNQPQHF. CDR3 DNA sequence: TGTGCCAGCAGTGGGCAGGCGAACAATCAGCCCCAGCATTTT.

This rearrangement joins TRBV18 to TRBJ1-4; 7 bases line up with TRBD1. V shed 4 bases, J shed 5 bases, and the junction held 1 base outside the gene matches. CDR3 size: 13 residues. In germline, CDR1 is KGHSH, CDR2 LQKENI. CDR3 residues: CASSLGQNEKLFF. CDR3 DNA sequence: TGTGCCAGCTCACTGGGACAGAATGAAAAACTGTTTTTT. Variable domain in full (rest from reference TRBV18 and TRBJ1-4): NAGVMQNPRHLVRRRGQEARLRCSPMKGHSHVYWYRQLPEEGLKFMVYLQKENIIDESGMPKERFSAEFPKEGPSILRIQQVVRGDSAAYFCASSLGQNEKLFFGSGTQLSVL.

V usage is TRBV5-8 and J usage is TRBJ1-5; D ambiguous. Germline lookup yields CDR1 SGHTS and CDR2 YDEGEE. The V and J ends lost 4 bases and 4 bases respectively, with 15 bases between them. This CDR3 contains 15 residues. The CDR3 loop reads CASSLSAGTNQPQHF. Written as DNA, the CDR3 is TGTGCCAGCAGCCTGTCGGCAGGCACAAATCAGCCCCAGCATTTT.

Only a few counts were recorded for this clone. The chain combines TRBV28 with TRBJ2-2; maybe TRBD1 (6 bases). The CDR3 is 18 residues long. CDR1 is MDHEN, CDR2 SYDVKM, per germline. The ends were cut back, 5 bases at V and 7 bases at J, with 26 bases in the middle. The CDR3, as DNA: TGTGCCAGCAGTCCACCCCTCGGGACACCAAATAGCATCGGGGAGCTGTTTTTT. As protein: CASSPPLGTPNSIGELFF.

This chain links TRBV6-1 with TRBJ2-4; D is undetermined. V lost 2 bases, J lost 8 bases, and 10 bases lay in between. This CDR3 is 13 amino acids long. Germline V CDR1 and CDR2: MNHNS, SASEGT. The CDR3 spells CASSEQRGDIQYF. The CDR3 coding sequence is TGTGCCAGCAGTGAACAGAGAGGCGACATTCAGTACTTC.

V usage is TRBV19 and J usage is TRBJ2-1; D is possibly TRBD1 (6 bases). The CDR3 loop spans 15 amino acids. Germline V gene sequence: CDR1 LNHDA, CDR2 SQIVND (reference sequence). Trimming left V 2 bases short and J 2 bases short, with 10 bases between. The DNA for the CDR3 is TGTGCCAGTAGTATACCAGGGGACACCTACAATGAGCAGTTCTTC. It encodes CASSIPGDTYNEQFF.

This chain links TRBV7-9 with TRBJ2-7, with D possibly TRBD1 on 6 matching bases. Germline CDR1 SEHNR, CDR2 FQNEAQ (reference sequence). This CDR3 comprises 13 residues. V lost 5 bases to trimming and J lost 2 bases, with 10 bases between them. The CDR3 reads CASSPRQAYEQYV. The CDR3, as DNA: TGTGCCAGCAGCCCCCGACAGGCCTACGAGCAGTACGTC.

This rearrangement joins TRBV5-1 to TRBJ1-2, with D tentatively TRBD1 (6 bases). Germline V CDR1 and CDR2: SGHRS, YFSETQ. Deletions cut 4 bases from V and 0 bases from J, with 13 bases between. The CDR3 has 15 residues. CDR3 DNA sequence: TGCGCCAGCAGCCGGGCCGGACAGTCTAACTATGGCTACACCTTC. Residues: CASSRAGQSNYGYTF.

The chain has TRBV5-1 and TRBJ2-5; 9 bases are a match to TRBD1. V gave up 4 bases and J gave up 5 bases; unmatched junction bases: 6. Per germline, CDR1 SGHRS and CDR2 YFSETQ. The CDR3 is made up of 14 amino acids. CDR3 amino acids: CASSTTGGSETQYF. The CDR3 DNA sequence: TGCGCCAGCAGCACGACAGGGGGGAGCGAGACCCAGTACTTC.

The rearrangement uses TRBV4-3 and TRBJ2-2, with 7 nucleotides matching TRBD1. The CDR3 is 17 residues long. Germline values: CDR1 LGHNA, CDR2 YSLEER. The V segment lost 2 bases and the J segment 1 base; nucleotides outside the gene matches: 7. The CDR3 sequence is CASSQLDRARNTGELFF. The CDR3 DNA is TGCGCCAGCAGCCAATTAGACAGGGCCCGGAACACCGGGGAGCTGTTTTTT.

In this sample, this clone turned up a few times. The J gene is TRBJ1-5, the V gene TRBV19, with 7 bases lining up with TRBD1. Germline V gene sequence: CDR1 LNHDA, CDR2 SQIVND (reference sequence). This CDR3 region has 12 residues. Unmatched junction bases numbered 3, after V lost 10 bases and J lost 3 bases. The CDR3 DNA reads as TGTGCCACGACAGGGAACAATCAGCCCCAGCATTTT. Protein: CATTGNNQPQHF.

The sample holds a few counts of this clone. V is TRBV5-1 and J is TRBJ1-6, with D possibly matching TRBD1 (5 bases). Germline values: CDR1 SGHRS, CDR2 YFSETQ. The CDR3 length is 14 residues. Trimming left V 0 bases short and J 10 bases short, with 11 bases between. The CDR3 protein is CASSLGQEGSPLHF. The CDR3 nucleotides are TGCGCCAGCAGCTTGGGTCAGGAGGGGTCACCCCTCCACTTT.

This clone was counted once. Written as DNA, the CDR3 is TGTGCCAGCGCCCCTAAAGAGACCCAGTACTTC. Translation gives CASAPKETQYF. This rearrangement joins TRBV11-2 to TRBJ2-5, with D uncertain. The germline gives CDR1 SGHAT, CDR2 FQNNGV. The CDR3 totals 11 residues. V dropped 8 bases and J dropped 3 bases, with 7 bases sitting between them.

V and J are TRBV7-8 and TRBJ1-2, with D uncertain. Per the germline V gene, CDR1 is SGHVS and CDR2 is FQNEAQ. Trimming took 1 base from V and 0 from J, leaving 6 bases between them. The CDR3 runs 14 residues. CDR3 region: CASSLGGANYGYTF. CDR3 DNA: TGTGCCAGCAGCTTAGGGGGAGCTAACTATGGCTACACCTTC.

The rearrangement links TRBV2 to TRBJ1-4; 7 nucleotides line up with TRBD1. The CDR3 is 15 amino acids. V lost 6 bases to trimming and J lost 4 bases; unmatched junction nucleotides: 8. Germline V gene lookup returns CDR1 SNHLY and CDR2 FYNNEI. Written as DNA, the CDR3 is TGTGCCAGCAGAGAACAGGGGTTAGGTAATGAAAAACTGTTTTTT. Translation gives CASREQGLGNEKLFF.

The sample holds one count of this clone. This chain joins TRBV13 and TRBJ1-1; D uncertain. There are 12 residues in the CDR3. Germline loops: CDR1 PRHDT, CDR2 FYEKMQ (reference sequence). The V gene lost 6 bases and the J gene lost 2 bases, with 7 bases spanning the gap. In DNA, the CDR3 is TGTGCCAGCAGTCGGACTAACACTGAAGCTTTCTTT. Its translation is CASSRTNTEAFF.

The gene calls are TRBV19 and TRBJ1-3; D perhaps matches TRBD1 (6 bases). CDR1 and CDR2 from the germline V gene are LNHDA and SQIVND (reference sequence). CDR3 length equals 16 residues. V lost 3 bases and J lost 8, with 20 bases in between. The CDR3, as DNA: TGTGCCAGTAGTATCTCCCGGGACACCCTAGCGGACACCATATATTTT. Translating gives CASSISRDTLADTIYF.

This chain uses TRBV18 with TRBJ2-1; 7 positions match TRBD1. The CDR3 extends over 14 amino acids. V shed 1 base, J shed 9 bases, and the junction held 6 bases outside the gene matches. CDR1 and CDR2 (germline): KGHSH, LQKENI. The CDR3 nucleotides read TGTGCCAGCTCACCACAACTTGGGGACAGTGAGCAGTTCTTC. This encodes CASSPQLGDSEQFF.

This chain connects TRBV5-8 to TRBJ2-5; 11 positions match TRBD2. CDR1 is SGHTS and CDR2 is YDEGEE in the germline V gene. The CDR3 is made up of 17 amino acids. The trim removed 3 bases at V and 3 bases at J, leaving 10 bases unmatched. The CDR3 reads CASSSGTGLAEEETQYF. CDR3 nucleotide sequence: TGTGCCAGCAGCTCCGGAACGGGACTAGCGGAGGAAGAGACCCAGTACTTC.

This clone has just a few counts. The V call is TRBV2, the J call TRBJ1-3; D is unclear. Between the trimmed V and J ends, which lost 9 bases and 6 bases, there was a span of 15 bases. The germline CDR1 and CDR2 sequences are SNHLY and FYNNEI. The CDR3 length is 13 residues. CDR3 amino acids: CARDTEAENTIYF. For the CDR3, the DNA is TGTGCCAGGGATACAGAAGCCGAAAACACCATATATTTT.

The chain recombines TRBV30 with TRBJ1-5; D may be TRBD1 (6 bases). V gave up 0 bases and J gave up 4 bases, with 13 bases separating them. The CDR3 spans 15 residues. Germline V gene lookup returns CDR1 GTSNPN and CDR2 SVGIG (reference sequence). CDR3 residues: CAWSVFGQINQPQHF. In DNA, the CDR3 is TGTGCCTGGAGTGTCTTTGGACAGATAAATCAGCCCCAGCATTTT.

The CDR3 loop reads CASSVLPGGAGTGELFF. The CDR3 DNA is TGTGCCAGCAGCGTACTTCCGGGTGGGGCAGGCACCGGGGAGCTGTTTTTT. V is TRBV9 and J is TRBJ2-2, with TRBD1 as a possible D gene (5 bases). The V gene lost 1 base and the J gene lost 4 bases, with 17 bases spanning the gap. The CDR3 has 17 residues. CDR1 and CDR2 (germline): SGDLS, YYNGEE.

This rearrangement joins TRBV6-6 to TRBJ1-2; TRBD1 agrees at 7 bases. Germline CDR1 MNHNY, CDR2 SVGAGI (reference sequence). CDR3 length: 16 amino acids. V shed 2 bases and J 2 bases; nucleotides not matched to a gene: 8. The CDR3 is CASSYGSGGENYGYTF. CDR3 in DNA: TGTGCCAGCAGTTACGGTTCAGGGGGAGAGAACTATGGCTACACCTTC.